This is a list of T cell receptor beta chains from one sample in a study of blood T cell repertoires in COVID-19. Assay: immunoSEQ multiplex PCR; the TCRdb copy retains only in-frame clones and omits some. This sample yields roughly 190,000 clones, of which roughly 86% are seen a single time; approximately 5% belongs to the top ten. The sequenced sample was peripheral blood. Receptors were obtained from a woman aged 70-85 years with active or convalescent COVID-19. The CDR3 runs from the conserved cysteine through the conserved F or W. The order of the fields is CDR3 DNA, CDR3 protein, J gene, clone size, D gene, V gene. The D gene is left open where the match is weak. The size entry is marked missing in some rows and otherwise reads once, few, many or a size class.

cdr3_nt: TGTGCCAGCCGCCGGATACACGTGAACACTGAAGCTTTCTTT; cdr3_aa: CASRRIHVNTEAFF; j_call: TRBJ1-1; clone_size: .; d_call: .; v_call: TRBV7-8
cdr3_nt: TGTGCCAGCTCACCTCTCCTCCCGGACAGTAACTATGGCTACACCTTC; cdr3_aa: CASSPLLPDSNYGYTF; j_call: TRBJ1-2; clone_size: .; d_call: .; v_call: TRBV18
cdr3_nt: TGTGCCAGCAGCTTAGAAAGTGTGAGTTTCTCTGGAAACACCATATATTTT; cdr3_aa: CASSLESVSFSGNTIYF; j_call: TRBJ1-3; clone_size: .; d_call: .; v_call: TRBV11-2
cdr3_nt: TGTGCCAGCAGTGACCAGGATCCTGGGAGCAATCAGCCCCAGCATTTT; cdr3_aa: CASSDQDPGSNQPQHF; j_call: TRBJ1-5; clone_size: .; d_call: .; v_call: TRBV2
cdr3_nt: TGTGCCAGTAGTATAGGCGGAGGGGTAGGCCAAGAGACCCAGTACTTC; cdr3_aa: CASSIGGGVGQETQYF; j_call: TRBJ2-5; clone_size: .; d_call: .; v_call: TRBV19
cdr3_nt: TGCGCCAGCAGCTTGGACGGGACTCCTCAAGAGACCCAGTACTTC; cdr3_aa: CASSLDGTPQETQYF; j_call: TRBJ2-5; clone_size: .; d_call: .; v_call: TRBV5-1
cdr3_nt: TGTGCCAGCAGTGAAGTAGGGGGTAGTGACTATGGCTACACCTTC; cdr3_aa: CASSEVGGSDYGYTF; j_call: TRBJ1-2; clone_size: .; d_call: .; v_call: TRBV2
cdr3_nt: TGTGCCAGGGGAGGAAGGGTGCGCAATCAGCCCCAGCATTTT; cdr3_aa: CARGGRVRNQPQHF; j_call: TRBJ1-5; clone_size: .; d_call: .; v_call: TRBV27
cdr3_nt: TGTGCCAGCACCCTAACCACAGGGTCTGGAAACACCATATATTTT; cdr3_aa: CASTLTTGSGNTIYF; j_call: TRBJ1-3; clone_size: .; d_call: .; v_call: TRBV6-5
cdr3_nt: TGTGCCAGCAGCCAATTGGGGGGCCAAGAGACCCAGTACTTC; cdr3_aa: CASSQLGGQETQYF; j_call: TRBJ2-5; clone_size: .; d_call: .; v_call: TRBV14
cdr3_nt: TGTGCCAGCAGATACAAGCCCTCAGGGGGCTTGCAGTTCTTC; cdr3_aa: CASRYKPSGGLQFF; j_call: TRBJ2-1; clone_size: .; d_call: TRBD1; v_call: TRBV28
cdr3_nt: TGTGCCAGCAGTTTGGGCCAGGGGGCCTCCAATCAGCCCCAGCATTTT; cdr3_aa: CASSLGQGASNQPQHF; j_call: TRBJ1-5; clone_size: .; d_call: TRBD1; v_call: TRBV28
cdr3_nt: TGTGCCAGCAGCCGGACTAGCGGGACAAGCGAGCAGTACTTC; cdr3_aa: CASSRTSGTSEQYF; j_call: TRBJ2-7; clone_size: .; d_call: TRBD2; v_call: TRBV7-3
cdr3_nt: TGTGCCAGCAGTGAAGCGCTTAGGACAGGGGTTCAGCCCCAGCATTTT; cdr3_aa: CASSEALRTGVQPQHF; j_call: TRBJ1-5; clone_size: .; d_call: TRBD1; v_call: TRBV2
cdr3_nt: TGTGCCAGTAACCCGGGACAGGGGGCCCACGAGCAGTACTTC; cdr3_aa: CASNPGQGAHEQYF; j_call: TRBJ2-7; clone_size: .; d_call: TRBD1; v_call: TRBV19
cdr3_nt: TGCGCCAGCAGCTTGGATGGGCAGGAGGTCGCTTTCTTT; cdr3_aa: CASSLDGQEVAFF; j_call: TRBJ1-1; clone_size: .; d_call: .; v_call: TRBV5-1
cdr3_nt: TGTGCCAGCAGCTTGGGACTAGCGGGAGGGCTGCAGTTCTTC; cdr3_aa: CASSLGLAGGLQFF; j_call: TRBJ2-1; clone_size: .; d_call: TRBD2; v_call: TRBV5-4
cdr3_nt: TGCAGTGCTAGTGGGGCGCGGCTAGCGGGAGCAGAGGAGCAGTTCTTC; cdr3_aa: CSASGARLAGAEEQFF; j_call: TRBJ2-1; clone_size: .; d_call: TRBD2; v_call: TRBV20-1
cdr3_nt: TGTGCCAGCTCACCTGATCAGGGCGGTCAGCCCCAGCATTTT; cdr3_aa: CASSPDQGGQPQHF; j_call: TRBJ1-5; clone_size: once; d_call: .; v_call: TRBV18
cdr3_nt: TGTGCCAGCAGACAAACGGGGAATCAGCCCCAGCATTTT; cdr3_aa: CASRQTGNQPQHF; j_call: TRBJ1-5; clone_size: .; d_call: .; v_call: TRBV6-5
cdr3_nt: TGTGCCAGCAGTTTTCTAACCCTAAGAACAGGGGCGATCTATGGCTACACCTTC; cdr3_aa: CASSFLTLRTGAIYGYTF; j_call: TRBJ1-2; clone_size: once; d_call: TRBD1; v_call: TRBV27
cdr3_nt: TGTGCCAGCAGCGTAGCTGGTAGCGGGAGGACAGATACGCAGTATTTT; cdr3_aa: CASSVAGSGRTDTQYF; j_call: TRBJ2-3; clone_size: .; d_call: TRBD2; v_call: TRBV9
cdr3_nt: TGTGCCAGCAGCGAAATGTCAGGGGTTGCCTATGGCTACACCTTC; cdr3_aa: CASSEMSGVAYGYTF; j_call: TRBJ1-2; clone_size: .; d_call: .; v_call: TRBV2
cdr3_nt: TGTGCCAGCAGTCCCGGGGGGGGTACCAACTATGGCTACACCTTC; cdr3_aa: CASSPGGGTNYGYTF; j_call: TRBJ1-2; clone_size: .; d_call: .; v_call: TRBV6-5
cdr3_nt: TGTGCCAGCAGTTATAGCTCTACAGGCAGCTACAATGAGCAGTTCTTC; cdr3_aa: CASSYSSTGSYNEQFF; j_call: TRBJ2-1; clone_size: once; d_call: .; v_call: TRBV6-2/TRBV6-3
cdr3_nt: TGTGCCAGTAGCAACAGGGGGCGAGTCGATGGCTACACCTTC; cdr3_aa: CASSNRGRVDGYTF; j_call: TRBJ1-2; clone_size: .; d_call: TRBD1; v_call: TRBV19
cdr3_nt: TGTGCCAGCAGTTTCGGGGGCACTGAAGCTTTCTTT; cdr3_aa: CASSFGGTEAFF; j_call: TRBJ1-1; clone_size: .; d_call: .; v_call: TRBV12-3/TRBV12-4
cdr3_nt: TGTGCCAGCTCCGAATCTAGGGGAACTGAAGCTTTCTTT; cdr3_aa: CASSESRGTEAFF; j_call: TRBJ1-1; clone_size: .; d_call: .; v_call: TRBV18
cdr3_nt: TGCGCCAGCAGCTTGGACCCAGGGGGGAGTACAGATACGCAGTATTTT; cdr3_aa: CASSLDPGGSTDTQYF; j_call: TRBJ2-3; clone_size: .; d_call: .; v_call: TRBV5-1
cdr3_nt: TGTGCCAGCAGCTCCGATACGTCGGGACTAGCCTCTAATGAGCAGTTCTTC; cdr3_aa: CASSSDTSGLASNEQFF; j_call: TRBJ2-1; clone_size: .; d_call: TRBD2; v_call: TRBV13
cdr3_nt: TGTGCCAGCAGCTTAGAACAGGGTGATCAGCCCCAGCATTTT; cdr3_aa: CASSLEQGDQPQHF; j_call: TRBJ1-5; clone_size: .; d_call: .; v_call: TRBV7-2
cdr3_nt: TGTGCCAGCAGCCCGCCTGGGACTAGCGGGTTTGGAGATACGCAGTATTTT; cdr3_aa: CASSPPGTSGFGDTQYF; j_call: TRBJ2-3; clone_size: .; d_call: TRBD2; v_call: TRBV28
cdr3_nt: TGTGCCAGCAGCCCCCTGGGGGCGGGAGCTCACTACAATGAGCAGTTCTTC; cdr3_aa: CASSPLGAGAHYNEQFF; j_call: TRBJ2-1; clone_size: .; d_call: .; v_call: TRBV11-2
cdr3_nt: TGTGCCAGCAGCTCGGGACTCCCAAAGGGAGGGGCCAACGTCCTGACTTTC; cdr3_aa: CASSSGLPKGGANVLTF; j_call: TRBJ2-6; clone_size: .; d_call: .; v_call: TRBV11-3
cdr3_nt: TGTGCCAGCAGCTTAAGCTGGTCCTCCTACAATGAGCAGTTCTTC; cdr3_aa: CASSLSWSSYNEQFF; j_call: TRBJ2-1; clone_size: .; d_call: .; v_call: TRBV7-2
cdr3_nt: TGCGCCAGCAGCGGACGGACTAGCGGGTTTTACAATGAGCAGTTCTTC; cdr3_aa: CASSGRTSGFYNEQFF; j_call: TRBJ2-1; clone_size: .; d_call: TRBD2; v_call: TRBV4-1
cdr3_nt: TGTGCCAGCAGCGTAGTCCCAGGGTCGTCAGAGACCCAGTACTTC; cdr3_aa: CASSVVPGSSETQYF; j_call: TRBJ2-5; clone_size: .; d_call: .; v_call: TRBV9
cdr3_nt: TGTGCCAGCAGCCACGGGACAGGGGATAATGAAAAACTGTTTTTT; cdr3_aa: CASSHGTGDNEKLFF; j_call: TRBJ1-4; clone_size: .; d_call: TRBD1; v_call: TRBV4-2
cdr3_nt: TGTGCCAGCAAAGGGCAGGGGAATTCACCCCTCCACTTT; cdr3_aa: CASKGQGNSPLHF; j_call: TRBJ1-6; clone_size: few; d_call: .; v_call: TRBV2
cdr3_nt: TGTGCCAGCAGTCCCGGACTAGCGAGCACAGATACGCAGTATTTT; cdr3_aa: CASSPGLASTDTQYF; j_call: TRBJ2-3; clone_size: .; d_call: TRBD2; v_call: TRBV11-3
cdr3_nt: TGCGCCAGCAGCTTAGCCAGCGGGGATCTGGGAGGAGCGCAGTATTTT; cdr3_aa: CASSLASGDLGGAQYF; j_call: TRBJ2-3; clone_size: .; d_call: TRBD2; v_call: TRBV5-1
cdr3_nt: TGTGCCACCAGTGATGCTAGCGGGCTTAGCACAGATACGCAGTATTTT; cdr3_aa: CATSDASGLSTDTQYF; j_call: TRBJ2-3; clone_size: .; d_call: TRBD2; v_call: TRBV24-1
cdr3_nt: TGTGCCAGCAGCCCTTACAGGGGCGCAGATACGCAGTATTTT; cdr3_aa: CASSPYRGADTQYF; j_call: TRBJ2-3; clone_size: .; d_call: TRBD1; v_call: TRBV14
cdr3_nt: TGTGCCAGCAGACGCCGCGGGACGGCGACTGAAGCTTTCTTT; cdr3_aa: CASRRRGTATEAFF; j_call: TRBJ1-1; clone_size: .; d_call: .; v_call: TRBV28
cdr3_nt: TGTGCCAGCAGGGCCCAAAGGAGTGACGCCTACGAGCAGTACTTC; cdr3_aa: CASRAQRSDAYEQYF; j_call: TRBJ2-7; clone_size: few; d_call: .; v_call: TRBV6-5
cdr3_nt: TGCGCCAGCAGCATAGGGACAGGGGCCTACAATGAGCAGTTCTTC; cdr3_aa: CASSIGTGAYNEQFF; j_call: TRBJ2-1; clone_size: .; d_call: TRBD1; v_call: TRBV5-1
cdr3_nt: TGTGCCAGTAGCCCAACTAGCGGGAGTGTTACGCAGTATTTT; cdr3_aa: CASSPTSGSVTQYF; j_call: TRBJ2-3; clone_size: .; d_call: TRBD2; v_call: TRBV19
cdr3_nt: TGCAGCGCCGAGGGTGGGGACACCATATATTTT; cdr3_aa: CSAEGGDTIYF; j_call: TRBJ1-3; clone_size: .; d_call: .; v_call: TRBV29-1